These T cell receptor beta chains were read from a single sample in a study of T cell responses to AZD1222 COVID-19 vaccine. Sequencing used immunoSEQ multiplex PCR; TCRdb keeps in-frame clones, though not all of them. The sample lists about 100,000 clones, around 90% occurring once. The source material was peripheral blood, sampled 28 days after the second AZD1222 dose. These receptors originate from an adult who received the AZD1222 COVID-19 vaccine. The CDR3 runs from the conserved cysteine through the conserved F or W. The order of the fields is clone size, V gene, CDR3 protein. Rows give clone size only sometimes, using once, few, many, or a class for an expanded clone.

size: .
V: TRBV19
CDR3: CASSMGQAPYEQYF

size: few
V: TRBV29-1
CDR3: CSAGDSGYTF

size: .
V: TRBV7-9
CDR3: CASSLQGSGSPLHF

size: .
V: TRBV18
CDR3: CASSPRVGDGANVLTF

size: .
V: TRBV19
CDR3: CASSLNMDTQYF

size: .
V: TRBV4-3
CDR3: CASSLQSPAQGGQPQHF

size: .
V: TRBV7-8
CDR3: CASSLQANSGNTIYF

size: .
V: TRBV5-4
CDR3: CASSPLQGAESPLHF

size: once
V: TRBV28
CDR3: CASSSASLSGANVLTF

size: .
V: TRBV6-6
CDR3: CASSEGSNTIYF

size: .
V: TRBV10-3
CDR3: CAISQETVYNEQFF

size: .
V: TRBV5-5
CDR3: CASSHTGSEQYF

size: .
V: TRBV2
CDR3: CASSVERGHEQYF

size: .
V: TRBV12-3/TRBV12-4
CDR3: CASSSLGQYEQYF

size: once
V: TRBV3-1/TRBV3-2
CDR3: CASGSSEEKLFF

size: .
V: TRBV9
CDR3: CASSPGGGPYEQYF

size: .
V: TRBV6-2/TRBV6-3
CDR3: CASSLGRISNQPQHF

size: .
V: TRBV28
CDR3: CASSSTPGPRGRYF

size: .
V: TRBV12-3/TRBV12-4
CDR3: CASSFGPYEQYF

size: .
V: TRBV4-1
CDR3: CASSHGDRSSYEQYF

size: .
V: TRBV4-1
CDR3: CASSQEAGGPQHF

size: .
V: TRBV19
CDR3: CATERATGGTEAFF

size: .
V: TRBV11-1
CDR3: CASSFRQINNEQFF

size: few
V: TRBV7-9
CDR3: CASSPRIGAGELFF

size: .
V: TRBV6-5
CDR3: CASRTGISYEQYF

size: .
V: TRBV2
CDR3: CASRQGPATGELFF

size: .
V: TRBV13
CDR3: CASSLVGPLQETQYF

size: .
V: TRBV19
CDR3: CATRPGTGVDEAFF

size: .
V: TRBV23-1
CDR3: CASSQGGEDNQPQHF

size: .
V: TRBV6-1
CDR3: CASSDVVRDEKLFF

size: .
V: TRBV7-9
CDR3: CASSLTGGLGYGYTF

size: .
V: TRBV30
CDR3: CAWRVVVAEGAFF

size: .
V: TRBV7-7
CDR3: CASSEGAGATYEQYF

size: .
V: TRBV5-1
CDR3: CASSLATGEGSPLHF

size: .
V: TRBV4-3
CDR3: CASSQDRGSEAFF

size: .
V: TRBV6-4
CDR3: CASSRDRTTDTQYF

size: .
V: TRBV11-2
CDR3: CASSLAVSSLADTQYF

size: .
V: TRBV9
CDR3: CASSPSGGPSTDTQYF

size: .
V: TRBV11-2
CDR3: CASSLEAGARELFF

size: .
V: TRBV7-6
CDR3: CASSATGTGGTEAFF

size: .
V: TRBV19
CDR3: CASSIPGVNTEAFF

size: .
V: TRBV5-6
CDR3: CASSLGQINSPLHF

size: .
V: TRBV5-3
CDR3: CARSFPGLTTNEKLFF

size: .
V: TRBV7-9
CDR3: CASSLGNGRGQEKLFF

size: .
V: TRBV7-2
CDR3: CASSLGTANQPQHF

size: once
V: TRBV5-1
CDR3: CASSALGRGDTEAFF